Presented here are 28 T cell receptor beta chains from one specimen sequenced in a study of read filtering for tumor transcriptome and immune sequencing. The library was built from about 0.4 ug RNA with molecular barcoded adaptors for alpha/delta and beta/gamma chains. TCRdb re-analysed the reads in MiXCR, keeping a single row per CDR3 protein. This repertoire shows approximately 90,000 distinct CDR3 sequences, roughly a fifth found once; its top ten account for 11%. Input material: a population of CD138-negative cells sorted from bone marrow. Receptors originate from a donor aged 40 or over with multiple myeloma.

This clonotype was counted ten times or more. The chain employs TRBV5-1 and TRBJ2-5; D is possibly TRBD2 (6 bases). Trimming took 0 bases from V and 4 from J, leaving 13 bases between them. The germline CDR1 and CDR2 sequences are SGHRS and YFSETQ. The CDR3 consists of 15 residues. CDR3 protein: CASSLAGGFGETQYF. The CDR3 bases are TGCGCCAGCAGCTTGGCCGGAGGGTTTGGAGAGACCCAGTACTTC. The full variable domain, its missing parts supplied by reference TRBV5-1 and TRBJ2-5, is KAGVTQTPRYLIKTRGQQVTLSCSPISGHRSVSWYQQTPGQGLQFLFEYFSETQRNKGNFPGRFSGRQFSNSRSEMNVSTLELGDSALYLCASSLAGGFGETQYFGPGTRLLVL.

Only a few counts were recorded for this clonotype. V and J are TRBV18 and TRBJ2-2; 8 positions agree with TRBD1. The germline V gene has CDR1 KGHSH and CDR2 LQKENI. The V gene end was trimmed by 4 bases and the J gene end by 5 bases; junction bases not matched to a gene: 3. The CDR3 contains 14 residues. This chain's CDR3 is CASSLRQGTGELFF. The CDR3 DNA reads TGTGCCAGCTCACTCCGACAGGGGACCGGGGAGCTGTTTTTT.

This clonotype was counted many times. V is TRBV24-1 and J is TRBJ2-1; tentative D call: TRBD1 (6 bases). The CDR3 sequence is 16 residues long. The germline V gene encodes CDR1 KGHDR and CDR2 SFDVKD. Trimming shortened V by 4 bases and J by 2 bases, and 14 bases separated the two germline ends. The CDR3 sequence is CATSDQGTETYNEQFF. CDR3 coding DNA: TGTGCCACCAGTGACCAGGGGACCGAAACCTACAATGAGCAGTTCTTC.

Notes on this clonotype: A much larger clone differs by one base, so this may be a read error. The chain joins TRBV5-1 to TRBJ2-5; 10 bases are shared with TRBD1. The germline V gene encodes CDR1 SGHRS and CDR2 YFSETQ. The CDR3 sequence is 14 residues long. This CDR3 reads CASGFWTGGETQYF. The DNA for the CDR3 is TGCGCCAGCGGCTTTTGGACAGGGGGTGAGACCCAGTACTTC.

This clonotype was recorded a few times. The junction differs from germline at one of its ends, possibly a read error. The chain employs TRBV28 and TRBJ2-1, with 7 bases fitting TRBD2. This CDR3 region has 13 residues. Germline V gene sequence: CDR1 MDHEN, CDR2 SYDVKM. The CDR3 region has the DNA TGTACCAGCGCCGGGGGGTTCTACAATGAGCAGTTCTTC. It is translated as CTSAGGFYNEQFF.

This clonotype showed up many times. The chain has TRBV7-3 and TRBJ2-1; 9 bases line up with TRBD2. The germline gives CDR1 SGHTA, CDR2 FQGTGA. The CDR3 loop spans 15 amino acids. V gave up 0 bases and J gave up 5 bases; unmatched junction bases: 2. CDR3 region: CASSLTSGGNNEQFF. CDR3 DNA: TGTGCCAGCAGCTTAACTAGCGGGGGAAACAATGAGCAGTTCTTC.

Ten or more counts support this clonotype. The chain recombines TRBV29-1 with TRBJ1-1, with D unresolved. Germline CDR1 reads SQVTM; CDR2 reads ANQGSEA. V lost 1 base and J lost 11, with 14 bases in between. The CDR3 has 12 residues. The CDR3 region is CSVEGRGNQAFF. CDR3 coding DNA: TGCAGCGTTGAAGGAAGAGGGAATCAGGCTTTCTTT. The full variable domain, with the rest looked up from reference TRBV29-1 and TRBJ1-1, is SAVISQKPSRDICQRGTSLTIQCQVDSQVTMMFWYRQQPGQSLTLIATANQGSEATYESGFVIDKFPISRPNLTFSTLTVSNMSPEDSSIYLCSVEGRGNQAFFGQGTRLTVV.

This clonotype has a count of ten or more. In DNA form, the CDR3 reads TGTGCCATCAGTGAGTCAGGTACAGGGCTGAACACCGGGGAGCTGTTTTTT. Translating it yields CAISESGTGLNTGELFF. The genes are TRBV10-3 and TRBJ2-2; TRBD1 is a possible D gene (6 bases). The V end was cut by 0 bases, the J end by 1 base, with 12 bases between. The V gene's germline CDR1 is ENHRY and CDR2 SYGVKD. The CDR3 runs to 17 residues.

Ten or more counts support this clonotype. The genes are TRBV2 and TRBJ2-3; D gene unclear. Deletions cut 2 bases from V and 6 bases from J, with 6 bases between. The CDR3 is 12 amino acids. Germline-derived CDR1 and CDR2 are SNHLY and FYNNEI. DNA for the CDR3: TGTGCCAGCAGTGAACTTGCCGATACGCAGTATTTT. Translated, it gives CASSELADTQYF.

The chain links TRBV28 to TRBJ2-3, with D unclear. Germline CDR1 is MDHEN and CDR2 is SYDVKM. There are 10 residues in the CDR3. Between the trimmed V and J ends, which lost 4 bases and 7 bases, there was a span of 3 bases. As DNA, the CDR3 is TGTGCCAGCAGTTCATATACGCAGTATTTT. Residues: CASSSYTQYF.

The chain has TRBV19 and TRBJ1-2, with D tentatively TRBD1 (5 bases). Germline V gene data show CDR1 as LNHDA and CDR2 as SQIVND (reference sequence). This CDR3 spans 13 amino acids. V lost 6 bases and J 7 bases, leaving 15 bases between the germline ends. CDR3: CASSPRGLSGYTF. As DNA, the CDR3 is TGTGCCAGTAGCCCTAGGGGACTCTCTGGCTACACCTTC.

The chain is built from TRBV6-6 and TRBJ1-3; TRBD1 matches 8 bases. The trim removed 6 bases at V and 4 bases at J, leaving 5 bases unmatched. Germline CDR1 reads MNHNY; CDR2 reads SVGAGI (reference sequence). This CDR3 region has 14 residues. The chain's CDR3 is CASSRTGLGNTIYF. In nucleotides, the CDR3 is TGTGCCAGCAGCAGGACAGGGCTCGGAAACACCATATATTTT.

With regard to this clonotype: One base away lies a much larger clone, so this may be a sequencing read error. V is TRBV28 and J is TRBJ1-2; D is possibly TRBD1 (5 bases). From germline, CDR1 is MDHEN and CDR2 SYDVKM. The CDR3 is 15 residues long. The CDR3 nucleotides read TGTGCCAGCAGTCGGGGGGGTCCAGCTAACTATGGCTGCACCTTC. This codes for CASSRGGPANYGCTF.

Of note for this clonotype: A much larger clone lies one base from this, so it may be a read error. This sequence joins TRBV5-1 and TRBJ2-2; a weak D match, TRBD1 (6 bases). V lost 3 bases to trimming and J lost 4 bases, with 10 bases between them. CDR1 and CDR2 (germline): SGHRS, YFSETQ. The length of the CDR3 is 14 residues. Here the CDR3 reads CASSSDSRTGELFF. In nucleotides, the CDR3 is TGCGCCAGCAGCTCGGACAGTCGCACCGGGGAGCTGTTTTTT.

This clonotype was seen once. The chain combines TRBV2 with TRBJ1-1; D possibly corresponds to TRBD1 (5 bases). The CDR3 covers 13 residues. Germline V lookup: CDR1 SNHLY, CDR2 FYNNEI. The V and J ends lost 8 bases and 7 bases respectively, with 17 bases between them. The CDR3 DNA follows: TGTGCCAGCGGACGACCGGGGGGGATTGAAGCTTTCTTT. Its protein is CASGRPGGIEAFF.

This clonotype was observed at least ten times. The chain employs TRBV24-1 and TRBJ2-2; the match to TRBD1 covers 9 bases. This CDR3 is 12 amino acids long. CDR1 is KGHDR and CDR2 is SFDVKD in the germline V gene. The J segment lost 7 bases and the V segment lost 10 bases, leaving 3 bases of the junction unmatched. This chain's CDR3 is CATGQGIGELFF. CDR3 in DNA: TGTGCCACAGGACAGGGGATCGGGGAGCTGTTTTTT.

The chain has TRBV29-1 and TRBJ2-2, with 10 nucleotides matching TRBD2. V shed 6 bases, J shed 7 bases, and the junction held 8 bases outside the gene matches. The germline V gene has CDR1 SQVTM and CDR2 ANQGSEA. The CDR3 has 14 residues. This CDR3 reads CSVASGGGDGELFF. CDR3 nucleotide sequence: TGCAGCGTGGCTAGCGGGGGAGGAGACGGGGAGCTGTTTTTT.

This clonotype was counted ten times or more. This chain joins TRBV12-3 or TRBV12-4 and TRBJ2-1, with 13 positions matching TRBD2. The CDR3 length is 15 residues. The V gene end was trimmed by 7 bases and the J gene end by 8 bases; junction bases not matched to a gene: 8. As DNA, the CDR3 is TGTGCCAGCACCCCCACTAGCGGGGGGGCCCATGAGCAGTTCTTC. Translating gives CASTPTSGGAHEQFF.

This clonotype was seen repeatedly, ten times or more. The chain's CDR3 is CASSYSGQETQYF. As DNA, the CDR3 is TGTGCCAGCAGTTACTCAGGGCAAGAGACCCAGTACTTC. The chain joins TRBV6-6 to TRBJ2-5, with D hard to call. CDR3 length: 13 residues. Germline lookup yields CDR1 MNHNY and CDR2 SVGAGI (reference sequence). The germline V and J ends were trimmed by 0 bases and 2 bases, with 4 bases remaining between them.

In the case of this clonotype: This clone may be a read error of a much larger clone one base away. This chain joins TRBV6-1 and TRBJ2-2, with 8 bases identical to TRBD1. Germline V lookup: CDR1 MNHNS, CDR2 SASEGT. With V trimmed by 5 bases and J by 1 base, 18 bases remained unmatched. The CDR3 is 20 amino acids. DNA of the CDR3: TGTGCCAGCAGTCGCCGGACAGGGAGAGTCTATCCGTTGAACACCGGGGAGCTGTTTTTT. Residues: CASSRRTGRVYPLNTGELFF.

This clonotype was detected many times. The DNA of the CDR3 is TGTGCCAGCAGCTTCCACGGGACTTCGCCAGATACGCAGTATTTT. It is translated as CASSFHGTSPDTQYF. The V and J genes are TRBV11-2 and TRBJ2-3; D may be TRBD2 (6 bases). The CDR3 covers 15 residues. V gave up 3 bases and J gave up 4 bases, with 14 bases separating them. Per germline, CDR1 SGHAT and CDR2 FQNNGV.

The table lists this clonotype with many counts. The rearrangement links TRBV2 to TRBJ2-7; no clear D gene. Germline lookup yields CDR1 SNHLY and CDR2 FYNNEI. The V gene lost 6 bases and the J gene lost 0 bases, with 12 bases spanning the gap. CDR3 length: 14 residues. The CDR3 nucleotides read TGTGCCAGCAGGCCGACCGGCGGCTCCTACGAGCAGTACTTC. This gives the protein CASRPTGGSYEQYF.

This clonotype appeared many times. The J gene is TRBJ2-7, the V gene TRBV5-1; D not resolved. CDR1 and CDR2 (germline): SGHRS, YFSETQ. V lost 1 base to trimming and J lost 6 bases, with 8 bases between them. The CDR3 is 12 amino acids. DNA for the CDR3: TGCGCCAGCAGCTTGCGAGTTGGCGAGCAGTACTTC. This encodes CASSLRVGEQYF.

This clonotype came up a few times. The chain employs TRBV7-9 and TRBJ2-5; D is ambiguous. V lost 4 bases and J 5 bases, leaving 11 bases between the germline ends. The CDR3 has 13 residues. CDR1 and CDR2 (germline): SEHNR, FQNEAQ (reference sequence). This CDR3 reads CASSYRTRETQYF. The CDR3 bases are TGTGCCAGCAGCTACCGGACCCGGGAGACCCAGTACTTC.

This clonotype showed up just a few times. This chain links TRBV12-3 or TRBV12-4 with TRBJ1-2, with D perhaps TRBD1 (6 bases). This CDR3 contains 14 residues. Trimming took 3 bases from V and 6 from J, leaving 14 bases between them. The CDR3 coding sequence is TGTGCCAGCAGTTTCAGGGGTACCCTTGATGGCTACACCTTC. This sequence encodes CASSFRGTLDGYTF.

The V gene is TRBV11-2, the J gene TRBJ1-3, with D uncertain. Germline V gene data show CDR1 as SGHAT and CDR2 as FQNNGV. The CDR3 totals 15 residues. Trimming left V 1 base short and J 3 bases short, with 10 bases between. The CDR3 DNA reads TGTGCCAGCAGCTTAGGGACGGACTATGGAAACACCATATATTTT. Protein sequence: CASSLGTDYGNTIYF.

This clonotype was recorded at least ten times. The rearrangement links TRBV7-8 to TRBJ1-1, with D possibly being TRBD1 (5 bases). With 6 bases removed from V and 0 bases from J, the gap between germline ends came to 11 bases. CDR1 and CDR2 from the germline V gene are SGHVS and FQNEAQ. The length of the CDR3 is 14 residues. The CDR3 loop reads CASSPRVVNTEAFF. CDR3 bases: TGTGCCAGCAGTCCCAGGGTGGTGAACACTGAAGCTTTCTTT.

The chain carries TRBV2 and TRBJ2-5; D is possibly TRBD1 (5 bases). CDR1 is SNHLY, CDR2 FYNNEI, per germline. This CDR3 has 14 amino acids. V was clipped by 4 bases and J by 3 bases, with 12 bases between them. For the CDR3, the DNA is TGTGCCAGCAGTGGTGACAGATCCGAAGAGACCCAGTACTTC. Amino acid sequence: CASSGDRSEETQYF.